These 25 T cell receptor beta chains share one sample of origin, sequenced in a study of shared clonotypes between healthy human individuals. Some clones are missing from TCRdb's copy, which holds only in-frame ones; the method was immunoSEQ multiplex PCR. The sample consists of approximately 1.1 million clones, 75% to 80% of them appearing once. The sample consisted of memory CD4+ T cells from PBMCs. Sample subset: CD45RA-negative fraction. The source of these receptors is a man between 18 and 29 years old in good health. Some clones in this sample may be carry-over from other donors' samples.

The V call is TRBV10-3, the J call TRBJ1-2; possibly TRBD1 for D (5 bases). The CDR3 length is 13 residues. Between the trimmed V and J ends, which lost 2 bases and 10 bases, there was a span of 14 bases. Germline lookup yields CDR1 ENHRY and CDR2 SYGVKD. The CDR3 sequence is CAISEGGLGAYTF. The CDR3 DNA follows: TGTGCCATCAGTGAGGGGGGATTAGGGGCCTACACCTTC.

The chain recombines TRBV5-4 with TRBJ2-7; 7 bases fit TRBD1. The CDR3 contains 15 residues. Germline CDR1 reads SGHNT; CDR2 reads YYREEE (reference sequence). Losses at the gene ends were 0 bases for V and 2 bases for J; bases not matched to a gene: 5. DNA of the CDR3: TGTGCCAGCAGCTTGGGTCTGGGACAGCCCTACGAGCAGTACTTC. Its translation: CASSLGLGQPYEQYF.

This sequence joins TRBV6-1 and TRBJ1-2; 9 bases are a match to TRBD1. The V segment lost 6 bases and the J segment 4 bases; nucleotides outside the gene matches: 9. This CDR3 has 15 amino acids. CDR1 and CDR2 (germline): MNHNS, SASEGT. Here the CDR3 DNA reads TGTGCCAGCAGCCATACAGGGGGCCGGGGCTATGGCTACACCTTC. Protein sequence: CASSHTGGRGYGYTF.

This chain connects TRBV12-5 to TRBJ1-1; D perhaps matches TRBD1 (5 bases). This CDR3 region has 16 residues. CDR1 and CDR2 (germline): LGHNT, FRNRAP. Trimming cost V 0 bases and J 5 bases, with 16 bases left between them. Written as DNA, the CDR3 is TGTGCTAGTGGTTTGGTATCGGGGGAGTGGGATACTGAAGCTTTCTTT. Encoded protein: CASGLVSGEWDTEAFF.

The J gene is TRBJ1-3, the V gene TRBV29-1; TRBD1 is a possible D gene (5 bases). Germline CDR1 is SQVTM and CDR2 is ANQGSEA. V dropped 7 bases and J dropped 0 bases, with 13 bases sitting between them. The CDR3 has 14 amino acids. This CDR3 reads CSARDGASGNTIYF. As DNA, the CDR3 is TGCAGCGCCCGGGACGGGGCCTCTGGAAACACCATATATTTT.

The chain joins TRBV2 to TRBJ2-3; TRBD1 might be the D (5 bases). The CDR3 spans 12 residues. CDR1 and CDR2 from the germline V gene are SNHLY and FYNNEI. Trimming stripped 8 bases from V and 0 bases from J, with 6 bases between. The chain's CDR3 is CASGASTDTQYF. CDR3 nucleotide sequence: TGTGCCAGCGGGGCTAGCACAGATACGCAGTATTTT. Filled out from reference TRBV2 and TRBJ2-3, the complete variable domain reads EPEVTQTPSHQVTQMGQEVILRCVPISNHLYFYWYRQILGQKVEFLVSFYNNEISEKSEIFDDQFSVERPDGSNFTLKIRSTKLEDSAMYFCASGASTDTQYFGPGTRLTVL.

The gene calls are TRBV4-1 and TRBJ2-1, with D tentatively TRBD1 (6 bases). CDR1 is MGHRA and CDR2 is YSYEKL in the germline V gene. V was cut by 3 bases and J by 3 bases, with 18 bases left in between. The CDR3 spans 17 residues. CDR3 coding DNA: TGCGCCAGCAGCCAGCGTCCCGTCGGACAGTACTACAATGAGCAGTTCTTC. Translation: CASSQRPVGQYYNEQFF.

This clone was picked up a small number of times. The chain joins TRBV2 to TRBJ2-7, with D hard to call. The V gene's germline CDR1 is SNHLY and CDR2 FYNNEI. This CDR3 comprises 15 residues. The ends were cut back, 3 bases at V and 0 bases at J, with 12 bases in the middle. The CDR3 DNA reads TGTGCCAGCAGTGACGCTTCCATAACCTCCTACGAGCAGTACTTC. It is translated as CASSDASITSYEQYF. The full variable domain, completed using reference TRBV2 and TRBJ2-7, is EPEVTQTPSHQVTQMGQEVILRCVPISNHLYFYWYRQILGQKVEFLVSFYNNEISEKSEIFDDQFSVERPDGSNFTLKIRSTKLEDSAMYFCASSDASITSYEQYFGPGTRLTVT.

The rearrangement joins TRBV28 to TRBJ2-3; D may be TRBD2 (5 bases). The CDR3 has 15 amino acids. Germline V gives CDR1 MDHEN, CDR2 SYDVKM. Deletions cut 5 bases from V and 4 bases from J, with 16 bases between. The CDR3 DNA is TGTGCCAGCAGTATCCCCGTAGGGCGGGCAGATACGCAGTATTTT. It encodes CASSIPVGRADTQYF. Full variable domain (rest looked up from reference TRBV28 and TRBJ2-3): DVKVTQSSRYLVKRTGEKVFLECVQDMDHENMFWYRQDPGLGLRLIYFSYDVKMKEKGDIPEGYSVSREKKERFSLILESASTNQTSMYLCASSIPVGRADTQYFGPGTRLTVL.

To note about this clone: This likely stems from a read error, as it lies one base from a far larger clone. This chain uses TRBV28 with TRBJ2-5, with 9 bases identical to TRBD2. The J call may not be correct, given that the DNA end is closer to TRBJ2-7. From germline, CDR1 is MDHEN and CDR2 SYDVKM. The CDR3 sequence is 14 residues long. Here the CDR3 DNA reads TGTGCCAGCAGCTTTAGCGGGAGCTCCTACGAGCAGTACTTC. The encoded protein is CASSFSGSSYEQYF.

The genes are TRBV6-5 and TRBJ2-7; 11 bases fit TRBD2. Germline CDR1 is MNHEY and CDR2 is SVGAGI. Trimming at V came to 6 bases and at J to 6 bases, leaving 1 base not matched to a gene. The CDR3 sequence is 12 residues long. Here the CDR3 reads CASRGLAGEQYF. CDR3 bases: TGTGCCAGCAGAGGACTAGCGGGCGAGCAGTACTTC.

This clone is a singleton in its sample. This chain uses TRBV28 with TRBJ2-7, with D unclear. The CDR3 sequence is 13 residues long. Germline CDR1 is MDHEN and CDR2 is SYDVKM. Between the trimmed V and J ends, which lost 9 bases and 4 bases, there was a span of 16 bases. CDR3 protein: CASTSETDYEQYF. The CDR3 DNA reads TGTGCCAGTACCTCGGAGACGGATTACGAGCAGTACTTC.

V and J are TRBV19 and TRBJ2-5, with D possibly being TRBD1 (6 bases). The CDR3 runs 14 residues. Germline CDR1 and CDR2: LNHDA and SQIVND (reference sequence). Trimming left V 5 bases short and J 4 bases short, with 14 bases between. This CDR3 reads CASSLTGQGETQYF. For the CDR3, the DNA is TGTGCCAGTAGTTTAACAGGGCAGGGAGAGACCCAGTACTTC.

The gene calls are TRBV18 and TRBJ2-2, with D perhaps given as TRBD1 or TRBD2 (5 bases each). V was pared by 8 bases and J by 2 bases, with 12 bases between. The CDR3 consists of 14 residues. The germline gives CDR1 KGHSH, CDR2 LQKENI. This CDR3 is CASARDQNTGELFF. The CDR3 DNA sequence: TGTGCCAGCGCCCGGGACCAAAACACCGGGGAGCTGTTTTTT.

The CDR3 spells CASTSLAGGTNLYNEQFF. The CDR3 DNA sequence: TGTGCCAGCACCTCCCTAGCGGGAGGCACAAACCTATACAATGAGCAGTTCTTC. The chain uses TRBV28 and TRBJ2-1; 11 bases line up with TRBD2. Germline V gives CDR1 MDHEN, CDR2 SYDVKM. The CDR3 runs to 18 residues. V dropped 7 bases and J dropped 4; count of bases not matched to a gene: 15. Together with reference TRBV28 and TRBJ2-1, the CDR3 gives the full variable domain: DVKVTQSSRYLVKRTGEKVFLECVQDMDHENMFWYRQDPGLGLRLIYFSYDVKMKEKGDIPEGYSVSREKKERFSLILESASTNQTSMYLCASTSLAGGTNLYNEQFFGPGTRLTVL.

The rearrangement links TRBV18 to TRBJ2-5; D uncertain. The germline V gene has CDR1 KGHSH and CDR2 LQKENI. Deletions cut 4 bases from V and 4 bases from J, with 7 bases between. This CDR3 has 12 residues. The CDR3 nucleotides read TGTGCCAGCTCACGCCCGATAGAGACCCAGTACTTC. It codes for CASSRPIETQYF. Full variable domain (outside the CDR3, taken from reference TRBV18 and TRBJ2-5): NAGVMQNPRHLVRRRGQEARLRCSPMKGHSHVYWYRQLPEEGLKFMVYLQKENIIDESGMPKERFSAEFPKEGPSILRIQQVVRGDSAAYFCASSRPIETQYFGPGTRLLVL.

The CDR3 DNA reads TGCGCCAGCAGCTCCCAGGGGGGGGAGAGCACAGATACGCAGTATTTT. As protein: CASSSQGGESTDTQYF. The V gene is TRBV5-1, the J gene TRBJ2-3; tentatively, D is TRBD1 or TRBD2 (7 bases each). Trimming cost V 3 bases and J 0 bases, with 14 bases left between them. The CDR3 is 16 amino acids. From germline, CDR1 is SGHRS and CDR2 YFSETQ.

The CDR3 is CASSPNRGNYNEQFF. CDR3 DNA: TGTGCCAGCAGCCCAAACAGGGGGAACTACAATGAGCAGTTCTTC. This chain joins TRBV9 and TRBJ2-1; 8 positions match TRBD1. The V segment lost 4 bases and the J segment 3 bases; nucleotides outside the gene matches: 6. Germline loops: CDR1 SGDLS, CDR2 YYNGEE. The CDR3 has 15 residues.

This chain uses TRBV6-1 with TRBJ2-7, with 7 positions matching TRBD2. The CDR3 sequence is 15 residues long. Germline assignment: CDR1 MNHNS and CDR2 SASEGT. Losses at the gene ends were 6 bases for V and 2 bases for J; bases not matched to a gene: 10. The CDR3 coding sequence is TGTGCCAGCAGCCTGGGGGGGAGTAGGACCTACGAGCAGTACTTC. As protein: CASSLGGSRTYEQYF.

This clone was found once. For the CDR3, the DNA is TGTGCCTGGGGTAGGGGTAGCGGGAGGGCCGAGCAGTACTTC. This gives the protein CAWGRGSGRAEQYF. This sequence joins TRBV30 and TRBJ2-5; 11 bases fit TRBD2. The DNA matches TRBJ2-7 better at its end, which makes the J call doubtful. Germline CDR1 GTSNPN, CDR2 SVGIG (reference sequence). The CDR3 extends over 14 amino acids.

The V and J genes are TRBV5-4 and TRBJ2-1, with D possibly TRBD1 on 6 matching bases. Germline lookup yields CDR1 SGHNT and CDR2 YYREEE (reference sequence). The CDR3 is made up of 16 amino acids. Deletions cut 0 bases from V and 6 bases from J, with 16 bases between. The CDR3 DNA reads as TGTGCCAGCAGCTTGGCTTCAGGGGCTCGATTCAATGAGCAGTTCTTC. It specifies CASSLASGARFNEQFF.

The chain carries TRBV7-2 and TRBJ1-1, with 8 bases lining up with TRBD1. This CDR3 has 14 residues. V was pared by 2 bases and J by 3 bases, with 2 bases of the junction left unmatched. Looked up from germline, CDR1 is SGHTA and CDR2 is FQGNSA. The CDR3 nucleotides read TGTGCCAGCAGCTTAACGGGACAGGACACTGAAGCTTTCTTT. This sequence encodes CASSLTGQDTEAFF.

This chain connects TRBV28 to TRBJ2-1; D not certain. Germline lookup yields CDR1 MDHEN and CDR2 SYDVKM. V gave up 3 bases and J gave up 3 bases, with 6 bases separating them. This CDR3 comprises 13 residues. The CDR3: CASSLTFYNEQFF. The CDR3 DNA sequence: TGTGCCAGCAGTTTGACTTTCTACAATGAGCAGTTCTTC.

This clone was seen only once. The chain uses TRBV19 and TRBJ1-5, with D uncertain. This CDR3 region has 16 residues. The ends were cut back, 6 bases at V and 4 bases at J, with 19 bases in the middle. Germline lookup yields CDR1 LNHDA and CDR2 SQIVND (reference sequence). This CDR3 is CASRTTVRGDNQPQHF. CDR3 DNA sequence: TGTGCCAGTAGAACTACAGTCCGGGGAGATAATCAGCCCCAGCATTTT.

J is TRBJ1-1 and V is TRBV27; maybe TRBD1 (5 bases). CDR1 is MNHEY and CDR2 is SMNVEV in the germline V gene (reference sequence). The V and J ends lost 2 bases and 4 bases respectively, with 11 bases between them. This CDR3 comprises 14 residues. The CDR3, as DNA: TGTGCCAGCAGTTTACACGGGGCCGGCACTGAAGCTTTCTTT. It translates to CASSLHGAGTEAFF.